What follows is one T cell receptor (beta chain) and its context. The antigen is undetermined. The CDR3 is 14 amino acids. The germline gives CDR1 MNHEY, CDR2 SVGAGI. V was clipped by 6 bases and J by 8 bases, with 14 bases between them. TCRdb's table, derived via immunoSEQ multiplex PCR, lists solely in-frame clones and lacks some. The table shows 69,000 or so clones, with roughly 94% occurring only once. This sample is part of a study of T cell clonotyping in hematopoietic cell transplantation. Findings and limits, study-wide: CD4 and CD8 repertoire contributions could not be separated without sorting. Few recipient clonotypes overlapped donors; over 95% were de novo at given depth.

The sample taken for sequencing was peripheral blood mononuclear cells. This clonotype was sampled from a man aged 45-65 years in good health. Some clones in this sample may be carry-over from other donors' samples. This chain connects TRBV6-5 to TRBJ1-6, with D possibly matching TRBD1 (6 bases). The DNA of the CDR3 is TGTGCCAGCAGCCTACAGGGTAGGGATTCACCCCTCCACTTT. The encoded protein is CASSLQGRDSPLHF.